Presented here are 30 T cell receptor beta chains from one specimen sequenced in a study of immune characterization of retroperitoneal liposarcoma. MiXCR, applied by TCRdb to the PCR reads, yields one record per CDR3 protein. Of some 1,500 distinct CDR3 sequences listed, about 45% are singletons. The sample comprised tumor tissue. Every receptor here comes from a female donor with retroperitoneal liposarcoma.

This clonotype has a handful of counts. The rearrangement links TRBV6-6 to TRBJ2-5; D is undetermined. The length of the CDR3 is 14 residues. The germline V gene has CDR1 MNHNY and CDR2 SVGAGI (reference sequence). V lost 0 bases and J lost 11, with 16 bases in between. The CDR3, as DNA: TGTGCCAGCAGTTACTCGATAGGTGTCGATGAGCAGTACTTC. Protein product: CASSYSIGVDEQYF.

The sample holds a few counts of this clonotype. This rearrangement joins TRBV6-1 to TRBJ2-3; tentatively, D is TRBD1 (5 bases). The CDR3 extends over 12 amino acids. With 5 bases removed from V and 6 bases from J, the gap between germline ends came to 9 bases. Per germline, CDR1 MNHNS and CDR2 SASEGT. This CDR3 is CASSISGDTQYF. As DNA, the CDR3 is TGTGCCAGCAGTATCTCAGGGGATACGCAGTATTTT.

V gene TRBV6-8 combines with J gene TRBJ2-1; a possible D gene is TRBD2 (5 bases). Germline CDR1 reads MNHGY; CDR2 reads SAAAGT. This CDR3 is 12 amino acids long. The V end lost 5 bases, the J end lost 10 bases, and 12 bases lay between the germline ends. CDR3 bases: TGTGCCAGCAGTAGGGTGCGAGGGGAGCAGTTCTTC. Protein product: CASSRVRGEQFF.

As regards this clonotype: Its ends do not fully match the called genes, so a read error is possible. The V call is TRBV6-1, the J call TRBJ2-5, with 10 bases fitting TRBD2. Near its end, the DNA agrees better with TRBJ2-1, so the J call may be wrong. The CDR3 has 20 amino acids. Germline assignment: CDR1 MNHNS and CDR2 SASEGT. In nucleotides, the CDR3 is TGTGCCAACAGTGAAGTTCAAAGCCCTAGCGGGGGACGTACCTACAATGAGCAGTTCTTC. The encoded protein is CANSEVQSPSGGRTYNEQFF.

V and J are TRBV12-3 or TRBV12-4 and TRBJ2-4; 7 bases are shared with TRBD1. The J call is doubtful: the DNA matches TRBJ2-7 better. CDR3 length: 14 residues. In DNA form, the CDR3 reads TGTGCCAGCACCCCTTCGACAGGGATTTACGAGCAGTACTTC. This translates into CASTPSTGIYEQYF.

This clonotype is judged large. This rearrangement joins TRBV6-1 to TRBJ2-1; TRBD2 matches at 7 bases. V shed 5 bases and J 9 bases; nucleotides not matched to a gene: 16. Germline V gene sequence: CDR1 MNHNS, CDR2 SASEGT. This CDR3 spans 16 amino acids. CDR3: CASSWSKGGSVSEQFF. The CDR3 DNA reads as TGTGCCAGCAGTTGGTCCAAGGGCGGGAGCGTCAGTGAGCAGTTCTTC.

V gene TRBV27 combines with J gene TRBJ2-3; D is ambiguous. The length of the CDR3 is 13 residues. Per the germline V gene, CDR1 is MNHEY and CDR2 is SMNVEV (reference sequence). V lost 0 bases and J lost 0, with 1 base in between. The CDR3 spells CASSLSSTDTQYF. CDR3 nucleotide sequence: TGTGCCAGCAGTTTATCGAGCACAGATACGCAGTATTTT.

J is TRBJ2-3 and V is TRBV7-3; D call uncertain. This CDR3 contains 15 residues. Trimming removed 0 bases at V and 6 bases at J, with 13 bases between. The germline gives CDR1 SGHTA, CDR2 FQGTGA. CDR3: CASSLTVAISDTQYF. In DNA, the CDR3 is TGTGCCAGCAGCTTAACGGTAGCCATCTCGGATACGCAGTATTTT.

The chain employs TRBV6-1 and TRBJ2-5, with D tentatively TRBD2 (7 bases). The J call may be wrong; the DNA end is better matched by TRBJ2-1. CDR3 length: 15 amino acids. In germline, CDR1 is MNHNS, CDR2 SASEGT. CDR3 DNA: TGTGCCAGCACGGGCCACAGGGAGGGCCAAGAGACCCAGTTCTTC. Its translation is CASTGHREGQETQFF.

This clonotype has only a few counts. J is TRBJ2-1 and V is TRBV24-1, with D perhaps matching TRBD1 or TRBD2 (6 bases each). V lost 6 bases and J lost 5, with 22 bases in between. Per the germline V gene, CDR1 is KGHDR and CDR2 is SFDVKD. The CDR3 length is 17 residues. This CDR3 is CATSPARGQLSHNEQFF. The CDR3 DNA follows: TGTGCCACCAGTCCCGCTCGGGGGCAGCTCAGTCACAATGAGCAGTTCTTC.

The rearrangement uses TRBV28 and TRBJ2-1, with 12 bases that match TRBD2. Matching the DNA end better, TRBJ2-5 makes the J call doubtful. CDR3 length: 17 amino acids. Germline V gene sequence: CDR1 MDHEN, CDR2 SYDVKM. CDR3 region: CASRPPGLAGIQETQYF. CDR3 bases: TGTGCCAGCAGACCTCCTGGACTAGCGGGGATCCAAGAGACCCAGTACTTC.

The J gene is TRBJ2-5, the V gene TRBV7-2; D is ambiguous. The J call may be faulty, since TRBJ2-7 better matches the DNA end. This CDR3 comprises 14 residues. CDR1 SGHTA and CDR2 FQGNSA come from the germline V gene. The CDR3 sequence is CASSPTGQNYEQYF. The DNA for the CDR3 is TGTGCCAGCAGCCCGACGGGTCAAAACTACGAGCAGTACTTC.

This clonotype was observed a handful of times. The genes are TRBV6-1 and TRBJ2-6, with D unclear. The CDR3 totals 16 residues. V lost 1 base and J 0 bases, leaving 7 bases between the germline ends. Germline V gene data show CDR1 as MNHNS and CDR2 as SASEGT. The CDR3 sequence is CASSEVGPSGANVLTF. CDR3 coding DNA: TGTGCCAGCAGTGAAGTGGGTCCCTCTGGGGCCAACGTCCTGACTTTC.

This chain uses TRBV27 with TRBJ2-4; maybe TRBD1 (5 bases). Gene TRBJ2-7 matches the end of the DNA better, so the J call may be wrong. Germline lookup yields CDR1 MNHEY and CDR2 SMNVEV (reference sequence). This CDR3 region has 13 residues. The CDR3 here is CASSLGAVYEQYF. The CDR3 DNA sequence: TGTGCCAGCAGTTTAGGGGCTGTCTACGAGCAGTACTTC.

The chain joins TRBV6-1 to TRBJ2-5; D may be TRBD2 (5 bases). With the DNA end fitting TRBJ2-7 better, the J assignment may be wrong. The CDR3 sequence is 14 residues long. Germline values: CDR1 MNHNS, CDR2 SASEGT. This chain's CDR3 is CASSGTRGPYEQYF. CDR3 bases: TGTGCCAGCAGCGGTACTAGAGGACCCTACGAGCAGTACTTC.

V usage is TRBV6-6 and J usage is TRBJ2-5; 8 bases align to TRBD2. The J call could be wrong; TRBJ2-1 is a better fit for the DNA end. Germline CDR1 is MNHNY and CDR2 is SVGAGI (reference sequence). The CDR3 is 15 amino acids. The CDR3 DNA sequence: TGTGCCAGCAGTTACGTTACTAGCGGAGGCTACGAGCAGTTCTTC. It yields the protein CASSYVTSGGYEQFF.

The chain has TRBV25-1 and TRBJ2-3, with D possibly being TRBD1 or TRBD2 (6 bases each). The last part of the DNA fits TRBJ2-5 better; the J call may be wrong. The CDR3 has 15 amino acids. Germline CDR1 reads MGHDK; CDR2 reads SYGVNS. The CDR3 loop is CASSDPRGAGETQYF. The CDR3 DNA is TGTGCCAGCAGTGATCCTAGGGGGGCCGGAGAGACCCAGTACTTC.

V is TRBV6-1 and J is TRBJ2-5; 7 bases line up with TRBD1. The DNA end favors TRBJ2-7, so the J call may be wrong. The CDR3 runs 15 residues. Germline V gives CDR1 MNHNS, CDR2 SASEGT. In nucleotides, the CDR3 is TGTGCCAGCAGTGAGAGTACAGGGGTCGGCTACGAGCAGTACTTC. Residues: CASSESTGVGYEQYF.

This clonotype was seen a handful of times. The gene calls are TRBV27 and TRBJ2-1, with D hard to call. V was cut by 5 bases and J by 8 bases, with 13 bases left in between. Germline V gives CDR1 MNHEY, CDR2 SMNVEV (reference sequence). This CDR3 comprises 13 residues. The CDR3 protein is CASSRLVGYEQFF. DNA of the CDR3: TGTGCCAGCAGTAGATTGGTCGGTTATGAGCAGTTCTTC.

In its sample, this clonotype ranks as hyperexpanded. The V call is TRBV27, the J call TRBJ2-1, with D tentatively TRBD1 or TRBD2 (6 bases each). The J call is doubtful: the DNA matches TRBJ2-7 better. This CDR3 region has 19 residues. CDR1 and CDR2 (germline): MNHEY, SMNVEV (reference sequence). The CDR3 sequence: CASRLRGARVQAGEVEQYF. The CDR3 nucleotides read TGTGCCAGCAGGTTAAGGGGAGCAAGGGTGCAAGCAGGGGAGGTCGAGCAGTACTTC.

CDR3 coding DNA: TGTGCCAGCAGGTTTGTGAGCTCCTACAATGAGCAGTTCTTC. As protein: CASRFVSSYNEQFF. This chain links TRBV6-8 with TRBJ2-1; no clear D gene. Looked up from germline, CDR1 is MNHGY and CDR2 is SAAAGT. This CDR3 spans 14 amino acids. Trimming pared 6 bases from V and 0 bases from J, leaving 9 bases between.

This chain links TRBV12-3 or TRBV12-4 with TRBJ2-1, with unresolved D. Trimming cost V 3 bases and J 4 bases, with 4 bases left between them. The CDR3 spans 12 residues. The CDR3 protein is CASSLGYNEQFF. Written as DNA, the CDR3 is TGTGCCAGCAGTTTGGGGTACAATGAGCAGTTCTTC.

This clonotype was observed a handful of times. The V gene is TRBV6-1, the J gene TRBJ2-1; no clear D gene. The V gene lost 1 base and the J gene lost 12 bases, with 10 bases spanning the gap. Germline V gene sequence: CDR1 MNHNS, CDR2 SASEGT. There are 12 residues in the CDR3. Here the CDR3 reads CASSEGSLGQFF. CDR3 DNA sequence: TGTGCCAGCAGTGAAGGCAGTTTAGGGCAGTTCTTC.

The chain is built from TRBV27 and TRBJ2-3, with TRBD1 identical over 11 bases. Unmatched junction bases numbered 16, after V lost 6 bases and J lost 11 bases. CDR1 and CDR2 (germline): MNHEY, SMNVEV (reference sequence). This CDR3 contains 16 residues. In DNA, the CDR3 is TGTGCCAGCAGCAAAAGGACAGGGGGCTACTACAATGAGCAGTATTTT. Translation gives CASSKRTGGYYNEQYF.

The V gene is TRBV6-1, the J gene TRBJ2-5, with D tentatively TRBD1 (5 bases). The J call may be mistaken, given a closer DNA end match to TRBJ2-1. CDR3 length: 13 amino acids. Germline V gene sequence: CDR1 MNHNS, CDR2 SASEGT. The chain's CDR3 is CANRQYPQETQFF. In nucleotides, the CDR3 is TGTGCCAACCGACAGTACCCACAAGAGACCCAGTTCTTC.

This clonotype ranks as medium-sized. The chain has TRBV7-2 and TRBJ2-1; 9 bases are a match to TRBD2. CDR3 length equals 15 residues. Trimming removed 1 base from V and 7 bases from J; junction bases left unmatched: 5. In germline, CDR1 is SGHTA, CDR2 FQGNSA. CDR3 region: CASSLGSGRTNEQFF. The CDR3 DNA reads TGTGCCAGCAGCTTAGGTAGCGGGAGAACGAATGAGCAGTTCTTC.

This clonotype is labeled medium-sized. CDR3 in DNA: TGTGCCAGCACACAGGCCCCTCTAATGATCGAGCAGTACTTC. Its translation is CASTQAPLMIEQYF. This chain links TRBV6-1 with TRBJ2-5; possible D gene TRBD1, 5 bases. TRBJ2-7 matches the DNA end more closely, so the J call is doubtful. This CDR3 has 14 amino acids. CDR1 and CDR2 (germline): MNHNS, SASEGT.

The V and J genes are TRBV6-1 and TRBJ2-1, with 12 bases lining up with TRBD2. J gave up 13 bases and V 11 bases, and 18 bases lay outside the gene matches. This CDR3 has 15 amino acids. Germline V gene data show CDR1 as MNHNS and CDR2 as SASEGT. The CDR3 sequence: CAGAPGLAGDGTQFF. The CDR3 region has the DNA TGTGCCGGAGCCCCGGGACTAGCGGGTGATGGGACCCAGTTCTTC.

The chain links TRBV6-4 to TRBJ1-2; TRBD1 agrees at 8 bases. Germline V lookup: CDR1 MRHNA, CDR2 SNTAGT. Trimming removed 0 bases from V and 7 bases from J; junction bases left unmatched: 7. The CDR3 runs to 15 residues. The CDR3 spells CASSDSGQGIGGYTF. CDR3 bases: TGTGCCAGCAGTGACTCCGGACAGGGAATAGGTGGCTACACCTTC.

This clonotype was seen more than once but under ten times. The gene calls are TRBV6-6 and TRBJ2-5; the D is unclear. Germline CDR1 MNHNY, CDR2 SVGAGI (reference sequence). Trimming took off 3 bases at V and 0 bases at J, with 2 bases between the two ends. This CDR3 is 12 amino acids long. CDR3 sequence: CASSYNQETQYF. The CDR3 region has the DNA TGTGCCAGCAGTTATAACCAAGAGACCCAGTACTTC.